The next 32 T cell receptor beta chains were all read from a single sample in a study of blood T cells in healthy people across ages. The second PCR ran about 6 to 12 cycles with a sample-barcoded 5' primer and J-beta primers. TCRdb re-analysed the 5' RACE reads in MiXCR, keeping a single row per CDR3 protein. This repertoire shows 1.5 million to 2 million distinct CDR3 sequences, 40% to 55% found once; its top ten account for 2.1%. What was sequenced was blood. The source of these receptors is a woman in her 40s in good health.

This chain links TRBV2 with TRBJ2-1; perhaps D is TRBD1 or TRBD2 (6 bases each). The CDR3 is made up of 17 amino acids. Germline assignment: CDR1 SNHLY and CDR2 FYNNEI. With 6 bases removed from V and 8 bases from J, the gap between germline ends came to 26 bases. The CDR3 is CASRAPTSGAGRYEQFF. The CDR3, as DNA: TGTGCCAGCAGAGCCCCGACCTCAGGGGCGGGGAGGTATGAGCAGTTCTTC.

This sequence joins TRBV29-1 and TRBJ1-4, with 7 positions matching TRBD1. This CDR3 comprises 15 residues. V lost 7 bases, J lost 3 bases, and 11 bases stayed unmatched. The germline gives CDR1 SQVTM, CDR2 ANQGSEA. CDR3: CSGCRRGPSNEKLFF. The DNA of the CDR3 is TGCAGCGGATGTAGAAGGGGGCCATCTAATGAAAAACTGTTTTTT.

This chain links TRBV6-6 with TRBJ2-2; D not resolved. The CDR3 has 12 residues. CDR1 and CDR2 from the germline V gene are MNHNY and SVGAGI (reference sequence). V shed 1 base and J shed 6 bases, with 3 bases lying between them. CDR3: CASSYYPGELFF. The CDR3 DNA is TGTGCCAGCAGTTACTACCCCGGGGAGCTGTTTTTT.

This clonotype has a handful of counts. The chain is built from TRBV20-1 and TRBJ2-7; D uncertain. Germline CDR1 reads DFQATT; CDR2 reads SNEGSKA (reference sequence). This CDR3 comprises 14 residues. V lost 6 bases, J lost 1 base, and 16 bases lay in between. CDR3 bases: TGCAGTGCCCACCGGGCGGACCAGTCCTACGAGCAGTACTTC. It encodes CSAHRADQSYEQYF.

The chain has TRBV6-5 and TRBJ1-4, with D unresolved. Between the trimmed V and J ends, which lost 3 bases and 0 bases, there was a span of 14 bases. The CDR3 totals 17 residues. Germline V gene sequence: CDR1 MNHEY, CDR2 SVGAGI. CDR3 in amino acids: CASSYVIPTTTNEKLFF. The CDR3 DNA reads as TGTGCCAGCAGTTATGTAATTCCGACAACAACTAATGAAAAACTGTTTTTT.

V and J are TRBV27 and TRBJ1-2; D is unclear. The CDR3 sequence is 14 residues long. Germline lookup yields CDR1 MNHEY and CDR2 SMNVEV (reference sequence). Trimming stripped 0 bases from V and 6 bases from J, with 11 bases between. CDR3 in amino acids: CASSLSPGLDGYTF. In nucleotides, the CDR3 is TGTGCCAGCAGTTTATCGCCCGGGCTGGATGGCTACACCTTC.

In this sample, this clonotype turned up a few times. V usage is TRBV7-9 and J usage is TRBJ1-4; D is unclear. Per the germline V gene, CDR1 is SEHNR and CDR2 is FQNEAQ (reference sequence). The CDR3 runs 13 residues. V was trimmed by 6 bases and J by 2 bases, leaving 7 bases between them. The DNA for the CDR3 is TGTGCCAGCAGGGATTCGACTAATGAAAAACTGTTTTTT. Translated: CASRDSTNEKLFF.

To note about this clonotype: One end of the junction does not line up with germline, which may come from a read error. V gene TRBV5-6 combines with J gene TRBJ1-1, with a weak D call TRBD1 (5 bases). The CDR3 has 14 residues. Germline loops: CDR1 SGHDT, CDR2 YYEEEE. The DNA for the CDR3 is TGCGCCAGCAGCTTAAGGGGCCCTGGGACTGAAGCTTTCTTT. Translated: CASSLRGPGTEAFF.

A few counts support this clonotype. V and J are TRBV6-4 and TRBJ1-1; 7 bases map to TRBD1. J gave up 4 bases and V 2 bases, and 4 bases lay outside the gene matches. CDR1 and CDR2 (germline): MRHNA, SNTAGT. This CDR3 is built from 14 residues. CDR3 in DNA: TGTGCCAGCAGTGACCAAGCAGGGGGCACTGAAGCTTTCTTT. This sequence encodes CASSDQAGGTEAFF.

The J gene is TRBJ1-2, the V gene TRBV14; possible D gene TRBD1, 6 bases. Germline CDR1 reads SGHDN; CDR2 reads FVKESK. The length of the CDR3 is 13 residues. Trimming removed 6 bases from V and 3 bases from J, with 11 bases in between. CDR3 region: CASRPQGYYGYTF. CDR3 bases: TGTGCCAGCAGACCACAGGGCTACTATGGCTACACCTTC. Full variable domain (missing parts from reference TRBV14 and TRBJ1-2): EAGVTQFPSHSVIEKGQTVTLRCDPISGHDNLYWYRRVMGKEIKFLLHFVKESKQDESGMPNNRFLAERTGGTYSTLKVQPAELEDSGVYFCASRPQGYYGYTFGSGTRLTVV.

V is TRBV14 and J is TRBJ1-2; 9 bases agree with TRBD1. The CDR3 length is 15 residues. CDR1 and CDR2 from the germline V gene are SGHDN and FVKESK. Trimming cost V 3 bases and J 4 bases; bases outside gene matches: 6. The CDR3 reads CASSHLGQGIYGYTF. In DNA, the CDR3 is TGTGCCAGCAGCCATCTCGGACAGGGGATCTATGGCTACACCTTC.

This clonotype was seen repeatedly, ten times or more. This chain joins TRBV12-3 or TRBV12-4 and TRBJ2-5, with D maybe TRBD1 (6 bases). This CDR3 contains 14 residues. Trimming cost V 3 bases and J 6 bases, with 14 bases left between them. For the CDR3, the DNA is TGTGCCAGCAGTTTTCAGGGGCAAAAAAAGACCCAGTACTTC. Translation: CASSFQGQKKTQYF.

This clonotype came up a few times. The rearrangement uses TRBV7-2 and TRBJ2-3; D may match TRBD1 or TRBD2 (6 bases each). CDR1 is SGHTA, CDR2 FQGNSA, per germline. Trimming cost V 1 base and J 8 bases, with 19 bases left between them. The CDR3 is made up of 16 amino acids. CDR3 residues: CASSLVASARGGTQYF. The DNA for the CDR3 is TGTGCCAGCAGCTTAGTGGCTAGCGCGCGAGGGGGTACGCAGTATTTT. The variable domain in full, with the rest retrieved from reference TRBV7-2 and TRBJ2-3, is GAGVSQSPSNKVTEKGKDVELRCDPISGHTALYWYRQSLGQGLEFLIYFQGNSAPDKSGLPSDRFSAERTGGSVSTLTIQRTQQEDSAVYLCASSLVASARGGTQYFGPGTRLTVL.

This rearrangement joins TRBV6-5 to TRBJ2-1; 9 positions match TRBD1. Germline CDR1 reads MNHEY; CDR2 reads SVGAGI. The CDR3 length is 14 residues. Losses at the gene ends were 6 bases for V and 4 bases for J; bases not matched to a gene: 4. The CDR3 nucleotides are TGTGCCAGCAGGGGGGACAGGGCGTACAATGAGCAGTTCTTC. This translates into CASRGDRAYNEQFF.

The chain uses TRBV4-1 and TRBJ1-1; possible D gene TRBD1, 6 bases. Trimming removed 1 base from V and 3 bases from J, with 15 bases in between. The CDR3 totals 16 residues. Germline-derived CDR1 and CDR2 are MGHRA and YSYEKL. The CDR3 DNA is TGCGCCAGCAGCCAAGGAGGGAACAGGGACTACACTGAAGCTTTCTTT. Translating it yields CASSQGGNRDYTEAFF.

The genes are TRBV14 and TRBJ2-1, with 8 bases lining up with TRBD2. Germline CDR1 and CDR2: SGHDN and FVKESK. Trimming took 3 bases from V and 4 from J; bases not matched to a gene: 5. The CDR3 length is 15 residues. CDR3 coding DNA: TGTGCCAGCAGCCATCGACTAGCGCCGTACAATGAGCAGTTCTTC. This sequence encodes CASSHRLAPYNEQFF.

As regards this clonotype: A much larger clone sits a single nucleotide away, making a read error possible. CDR3 nucleotide sequence: TGTGCCAGCAGCGCCAGGGTACAAGAGACCCAGTACTTC. Its protein is CASSARVQETQYF. The genes are TRBV7-2 and TRBJ2-5; possibly TRBD1 for D (5 bases). The CDR3 contains 13 residues. Trimming stripped 5 bases from V and 2 bases from J, with 9 bases between. Germline CDR1 is SGHTA and CDR2 is FQGNSA.

CDR3 DNA: TGTGCCATCAGTGAGTCTCCCAACACCGGGGAGCTGTTTTTT. The encoded protein is CAISESPNTGELFF. This chain joins TRBV10-3 and TRBJ2-2; D uncertain. The CDR3 is 14 amino acids. V lost 0 bases, J lost 2 bases, and 4 bases lay in between. CDR1 and CDR2 from the germline V gene are ENHRY and SYGVKD.

This clonotype was detected a few times. The J gene is TRBJ2-7, the V gene TRBV2; D gene ambiguous. This CDR3 comprises 12 residues. Trimming removed 5 bases from V and 0 bases from J, with 5 bases in between. Germline V gene sequence: CDR1 SNHLY, CDR2 FYNNEI. The CDR3 is CASSKTSYEQYF. DNA for the CDR3: TGTGCCAGCAGTAAAACCTCCTACGAGCAGTACTTC.

V usage is TRBV4-1 and J usage is TRBJ2-3; D uncertain. This CDR3 is 20 amino acids long. The germline gives CDR1 MGHRA, CDR2 YSYEKL. Trimming cost V 0 bases and J 0 bases, with 22 bases left between them. The CDR3 DNA reads TGCGCCAGCAGCCAAGATCCGGCAGGCCCATACGACTTTAGCACAGATACGCAGTATTTT. Translation gives CASSQDPAGPYDFSTDTQYF.

The V call is TRBV7-2, the J call TRBJ1-6; 7 nucleotides agree with TRBD1. The CDR3 totals 15 residues. Germline trimming cut 1 base from V and 8 bases from J; bases unmatched to any gene: 5. Germline assignment: CDR1 SGHTA and CDR2 FQGNSA. CDR3 in amino acids: CASSLVGTVDSPLHF. CDR3 nucleotides: TGTGCCAGCAGCTTAGTCGGGACAGTCGATTCACCCCTCCACTTT. The variable domain in full, completed from reference TRBV7-2 and TRBJ1-6, reads GAGVSQSPSNKVTEKGKDVELRCDPISGHTALYWYRQSLGQGLEFLIYFQGNSAPDKSGLPSDRFSAERTGGSVSTLTIQRTQQEDSAVYLCASSLVGTVDSPLHFGNGTRLTVT.

This sequence joins TRBV5-1 and TRBJ1-1; D may be TRBD1 (6 bases). Deletions cut 3 bases from V and 2 bases from J, with 11 bases between. The CDR3 consists of 14 residues. Per the germline V gene, CDR1 is SGHRS and CDR2 is YFSETQ. CDR3 region: CASSWGTSNTEAFF. In DNA form, the CDR3 reads TGCGCCAGCAGCTGGGGGACAAGTAACACTGAAGCTTTCTTT.

CDR3 coding DNA: TGCGCCAGCAGCCAAGACCCCAGGGTGGGAGATGGCTACACCTTC. Protein sequence: CASSQDPRVGDGYTF. The V and J genes are TRBV4-1 and TRBJ1-2, with D perhaps matching TRBD1 (5 bases). V lost 0 bases, J lost 6 bases, and 14 bases lay in between. This CDR3 has 15 amino acids. Per the germline V gene, CDR1 is MGHRA and CDR2 is YSYEKL.

The chain carries TRBV3-1 and TRBJ2-1; tentative D call: TRBD2 (6 bases). Germline CDR1 reads LGHDT; CDR2 reads YNNKEL (reference sequence). V lost 0 bases and J lost 5, with 17 bases in between. The CDR3 length is 17 residues. CDR3: CASSQDRGLKAHNEQFF. The CDR3 DNA reads as TGTGCCAGCAGCCAAGATCGGGGACTTAAAGCTCACAATGAGCAGTTCTTC.

The rearrangement links TRBV5-1 to TRBJ2-2; D unresolved. The V gene lost 0 bases and the J gene lost 3 bases, with 6 bases spanning the gap. CDR1 and CDR2 (germline): SGHRS, YFSETQ. The CDR3 is made up of 14 amino acids. CDR3: CASSLVVDTGELFF. CDR3 nucleotide sequence: TGCGCCAGCAGCTTGGTCGTAGACACCGGGGAGCTGTTTTTT.

V usage is TRBV5-5 and J usage is TRBJ2-3, with D unresolved. Per germline, CDR1 SGHKS and CDR2 YYEKEE (reference sequence). The CDR3 is 13 residues long. The germline V and J ends were trimmed by 0 bases and 4 bases, with 6 bases remaining between them. In DNA form, the CDR3 reads TGTGCCAGCAGCTTGGACCAGCCAGATACGCAGTATTTT. It is translated as CASSLDQPDTQYF.

This clonotype was observed a handful of times. This chain links TRBV20-1 with TRBJ2-5; D is unclear. V was shortened by 6 bases and J by 0 bases, with 11 bases between the two germline ends. Germline lookup yields CDR1 DFQATT and CDR2 SNEGSKA (reference sequence). There are 13 residues in the CDR3. The CDR3 is CSAILRNQETQYF. The CDR3, as DNA: TGCAGTGCCATTCTACGAAACCAAGAGACCCAGTACTTC.

J is TRBJ1-5 and V is TRBV4-2, with D unresolved. V gave up 0 bases and J gave up 9 bases, with 6 bases separating them. Germline loops: CDR1 LGHNA, CDR2 YNFKEQ. CDR3 size: 12 residues. CDR3 DNA sequence: TGTGCCAGCAGCCAAGATTCCGGGCCCCAGCATTTT. Translated: CASSQDSGPQHF.

This clonotype was picked up one time. The chain is built from TRBV5-1 and TRBJ2-3, with 9 bases aligning to TRBD2. The CDR3 length is 15 residues. The V gene's germline CDR1 is SGHRS and CDR2 YFSETQ. Trimming removed 5 bases from V and 3 bases from J; junction bases left unmatched: 7. CDR3 coding DNA: TGCGCCAGCAGTGTTCCTAGCGGGGTAACAGATACGCAGTATTTT. Its protein is CASSVPSGVTDTQYF.

This clonotype was recorded only once. The genes are TRBV6-5 and TRBJ2-1; TRBD2 is a possible D gene (6 bases). Germline V gene sequence: CDR1 MNHEY, CDR2 SVGAGI. This CDR3 is built from 14 residues. V was cut by 3 bases and J by 5 bases, with 11 bases left in between. In DNA form, the CDR3 reads TGTGCCAGCAGTTATACCGGGACTCACAATGAGCAGTTCTTC. This encodes CASSYTGTHNEQFF.

The gene calls are TRBV15 and TRBJ2-3; 14 nucleotides match TRBD2. Unmatched junction bases numbered 17, after V lost 4 bases and J lost 2 bases. This CDR3 is built from 21 residues. Germline CDR1 and CDR2: LNHNV and YYDKDF (reference sequence). This CDR3 is CATSNPTRGLAGGQYTDTQYF. Written as DNA, the CDR3 is TGTGCCACCAGCAACCCCACAAGAGGACTAGCGGGGGGCCAGTACACAGATACGCAGTATTTT.

A single count supports this clonotype. A much more abundant neighbour one base away suggests this may be a read error. V is TRBV14 and J is TRBJ1-2; D is perhaps TRBD1 (6 bases). Trimming took off 4 bases at V and 3 bases at J, with 9 bases between the two ends. The germline gives CDR1 SGHDN, CDR2 FVKESK. The CDR3 loop spans 13 amino acids. CDR3 DNA: TGTGCCAGCAGCCGGACAGTTGACTATGGCTACACCTTC. Residues: CASSRTVDYGYTF.